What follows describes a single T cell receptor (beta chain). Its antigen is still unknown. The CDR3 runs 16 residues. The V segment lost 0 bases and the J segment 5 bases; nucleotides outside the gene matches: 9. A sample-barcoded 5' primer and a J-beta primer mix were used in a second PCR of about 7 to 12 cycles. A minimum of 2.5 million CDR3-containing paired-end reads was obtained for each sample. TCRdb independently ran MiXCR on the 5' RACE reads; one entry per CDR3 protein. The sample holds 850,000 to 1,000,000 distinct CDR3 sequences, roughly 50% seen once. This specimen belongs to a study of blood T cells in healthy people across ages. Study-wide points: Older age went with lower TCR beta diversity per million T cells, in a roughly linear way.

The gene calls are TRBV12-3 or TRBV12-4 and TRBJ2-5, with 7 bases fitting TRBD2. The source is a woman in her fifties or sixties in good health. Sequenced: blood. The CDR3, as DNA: TGTGCCAGCAGTTTAGCGGGGGAGGGAGTCGGGGAGACCCAGTACTTC. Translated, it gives CASSLAGEGVGETQYF.